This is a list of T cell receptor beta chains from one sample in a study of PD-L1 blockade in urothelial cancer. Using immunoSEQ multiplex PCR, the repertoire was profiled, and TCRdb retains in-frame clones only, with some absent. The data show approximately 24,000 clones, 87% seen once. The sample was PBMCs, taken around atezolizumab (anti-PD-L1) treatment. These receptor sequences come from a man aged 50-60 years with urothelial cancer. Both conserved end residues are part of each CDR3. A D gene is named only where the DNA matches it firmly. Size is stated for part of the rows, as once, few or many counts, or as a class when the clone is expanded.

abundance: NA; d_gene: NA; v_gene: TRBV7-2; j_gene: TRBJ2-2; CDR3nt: TGTGCCAGCAGCTACGCGGGGGCCAGCCCCGGGGAGCTGTTTTTT; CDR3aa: CASSYAGASPGELFF
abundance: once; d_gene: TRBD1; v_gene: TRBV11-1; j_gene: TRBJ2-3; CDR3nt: TGTGCCAGCAGCTCGACAGGGGGCACAGATACGCAGTATTTT; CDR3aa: CASSSTGGTDTQYF
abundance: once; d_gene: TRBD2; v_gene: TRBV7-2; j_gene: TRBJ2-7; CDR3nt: TGTGCCAGCAGTCCCGGGACTAGGTTGAGGGAGCAGTACTTC; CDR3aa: CASSPGTRLREQYF
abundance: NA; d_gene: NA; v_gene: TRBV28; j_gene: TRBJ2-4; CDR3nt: TGTGCAATAGCAGTAGGTTTCGGTGCCAAAAACATTCAGTACTTC; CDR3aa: CAIAVGFGAKNIQYF
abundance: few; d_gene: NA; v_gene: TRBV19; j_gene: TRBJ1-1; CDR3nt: TGTGCCAGTAGTATAGGATCTAGGAACACTGAAGCTTTCTTT; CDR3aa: CASSIGSRNTEAFF
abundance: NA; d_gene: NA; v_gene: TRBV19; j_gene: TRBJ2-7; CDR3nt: TGTGCCAGTAGGGGGGTCGGGACAAGTTCCTACGAGCAGTACTTC; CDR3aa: CASRGVGTSSYEQYF
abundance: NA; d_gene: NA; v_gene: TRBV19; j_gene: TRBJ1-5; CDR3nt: TGTGCCAGTAGTATTATCAGGGGCGGTCAGCCCCAGCATTTT; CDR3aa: CASSIIRGGQPQHF
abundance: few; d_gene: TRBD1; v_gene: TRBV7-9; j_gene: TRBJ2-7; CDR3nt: TGTGCCAGCAGCTTAATACTAACAGGGGGGTCCTACGAGCAGTACTTC; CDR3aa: CASSLILTGGSYEQYF
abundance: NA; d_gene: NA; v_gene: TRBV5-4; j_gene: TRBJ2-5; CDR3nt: TGTGCCAGCAGCTTGGCCTTCGCGGGCTCCTCCCAAGAGACCCAGTACTTC; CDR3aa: CASSLAFAGSSQETQYF
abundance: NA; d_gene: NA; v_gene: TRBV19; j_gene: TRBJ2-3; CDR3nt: TGTGCCAGTAGTTTGGGGACTAGCACAGATACGCAGTATTTT; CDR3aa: CASSLGTSTDTQYF
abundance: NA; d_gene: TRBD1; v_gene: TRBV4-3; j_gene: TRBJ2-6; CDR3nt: TGCGCCAGCAGCCAGAGATGGGGACAGCCCGCCTCTGGGGCCAACGTCCTGACTTTC; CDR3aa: CASSQRWGQPASGANVLTF
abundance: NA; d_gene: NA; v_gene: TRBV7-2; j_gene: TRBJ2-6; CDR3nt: TGTGCCAGCAGCAGAAGGGGTCCTGGGGCCAACGTCCTGACTTTC; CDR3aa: CASSRRGPGANVLTF
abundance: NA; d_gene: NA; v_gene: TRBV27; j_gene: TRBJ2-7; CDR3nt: TGTGCCAGCAGTTTATCGAGGGCTAGGTCCTACGAGCAGTACTTC; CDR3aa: CASSLSRARSYEQYF
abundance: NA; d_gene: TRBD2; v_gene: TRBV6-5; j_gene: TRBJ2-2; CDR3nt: TGTGCCAGCAGTTGGTCTAGCGGATTCACCGGGGAGCTGTTTTTT; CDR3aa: CASSWSSGFTGELFF
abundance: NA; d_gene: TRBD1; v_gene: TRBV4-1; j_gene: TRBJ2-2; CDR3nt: TGCGCCAGCAGCCAATTGGGACAGGGTAGGCCCGGGGAGCTGTTTTTT; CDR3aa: CASSQLGQGRPGELFF
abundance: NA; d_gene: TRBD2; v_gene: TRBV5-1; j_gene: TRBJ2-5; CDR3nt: TGCGCCAGCAGCCCAGGGACTAGCGGGAGGTTTCAAGAGACCCAGTACTTC; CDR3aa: CASSPGTSGRFQETQYF
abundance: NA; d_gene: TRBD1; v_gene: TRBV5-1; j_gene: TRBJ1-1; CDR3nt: TGCGCCAGCAGCCTACTCGACAGGGGGCGAACTGAAGCTTTCTTT; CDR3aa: CASSLLDRGRTEAFF
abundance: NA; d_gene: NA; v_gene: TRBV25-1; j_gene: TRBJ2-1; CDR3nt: TGTGCCAGCAGTAGGCGGAGCTCCTACAATGAGCAGTTCTTC; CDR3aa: CASSRRSSYNEQFF
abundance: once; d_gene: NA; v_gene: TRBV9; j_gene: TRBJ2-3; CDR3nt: TGTGCCAGCAGCGGGATGGGGGGAACAGATACGCAGTATTTT; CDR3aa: CASSGMGGTDTQYF
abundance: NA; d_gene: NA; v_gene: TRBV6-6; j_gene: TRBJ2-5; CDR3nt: TGTGCCAGCAGTCACGCCCGAGCGCAAGAGACCCAGTACTTC; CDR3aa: CASSHARAQETQYF
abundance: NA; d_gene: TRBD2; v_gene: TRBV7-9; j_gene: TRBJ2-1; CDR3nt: TGTGCCAGCAGCTCTCCCGCGGGAGCCGTCCGCCGGGAGCAGTTCTTC; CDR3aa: CASSSPAGAVRREQFF
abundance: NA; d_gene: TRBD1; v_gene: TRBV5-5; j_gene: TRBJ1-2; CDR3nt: TGTGCCAGCAGCTCACGACAGGGCGGCTATGGCTACACCTTC; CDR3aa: CASSSRQGGYGYTF
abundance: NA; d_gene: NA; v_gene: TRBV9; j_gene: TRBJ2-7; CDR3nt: TGTGCCAGCAGCGGGAGACAGAAAAAATCCTACGAGCAGTACTTC; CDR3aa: CASSGRQKKSYEQYF
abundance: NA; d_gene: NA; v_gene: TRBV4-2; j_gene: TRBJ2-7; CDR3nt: TGTGCCAGCAGCCAAGAGGCGGGACAGCCTTCCTACGAGCAGTACTTC; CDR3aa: CASSQEAGQPSYEQYF
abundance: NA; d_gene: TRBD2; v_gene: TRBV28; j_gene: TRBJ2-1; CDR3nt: TGTGCCAGCAGTTTCTTTGCTCGCGGGAGGATCCACAATGAGCAGTTCTTC; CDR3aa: CASSFFARGRIHNEQFF
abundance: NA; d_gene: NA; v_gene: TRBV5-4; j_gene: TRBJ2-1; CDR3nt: TGTGCCAGCAGCTTGGGTCAGGGGAGAGGTGAGCAGTTCTTC; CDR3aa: CASSLGQGRGEQFF
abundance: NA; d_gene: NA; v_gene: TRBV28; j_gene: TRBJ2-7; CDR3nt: TGTGCCAGCAGTTTATCTGACGAGCAGTACTTC; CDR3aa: CASSLSDEQYF
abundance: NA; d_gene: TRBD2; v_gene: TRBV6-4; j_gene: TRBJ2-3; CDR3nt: TGTGCCAGCAGTGACGGGACTAGCGGGCCAGATACGCAGTATTTT; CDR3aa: CASSDGTSGPDTQYF
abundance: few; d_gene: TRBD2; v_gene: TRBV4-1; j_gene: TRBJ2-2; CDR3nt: TGCGCCAGCAGCCAAGCGGCGGGAGGGCTTGGCGGGGAGCTGTTTTTT; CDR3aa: CASSQAAGGLGGELFF
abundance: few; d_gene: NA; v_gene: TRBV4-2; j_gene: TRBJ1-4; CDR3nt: TGTGCCAGCAGCCCACCGGCCGGGGGACCAACTAATGAAAAACTGTTTTTT; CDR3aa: CASSPPAGGPTNEKLFF
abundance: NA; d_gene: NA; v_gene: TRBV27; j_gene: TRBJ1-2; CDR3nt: TGTGCCAGCAGTCAAGGGAGCAACTCTCTCTATGGCTACACCTTC; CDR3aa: CASSQGSNSLYGYTF
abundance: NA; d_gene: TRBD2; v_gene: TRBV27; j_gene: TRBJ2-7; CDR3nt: TGTGCCAGCAGTTTGAGGGAGGGCCTCTACGAGCAGTACTTC; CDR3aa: CASSLREGLYEQYF
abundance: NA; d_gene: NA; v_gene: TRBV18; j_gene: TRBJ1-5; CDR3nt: TGTGCCAGCTCACCGGACAGTCTTAGCAATCAGCCCCAGCATTTT; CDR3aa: CASSPDSLSNQPQHF
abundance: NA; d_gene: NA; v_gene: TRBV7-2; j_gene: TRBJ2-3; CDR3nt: TGTGCCAGCAGACGGACTGGCAAAAGCACAGATACGCAGTATTTT; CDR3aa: CASRRTGKSTDTQYF
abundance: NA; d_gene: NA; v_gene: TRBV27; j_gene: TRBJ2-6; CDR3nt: TGTGCCAGCAGTGATTCAGCTACAGGCTCTGGGGCCAACGTCCTGACTTTC; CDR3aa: CASSDSATGSGANVLTF